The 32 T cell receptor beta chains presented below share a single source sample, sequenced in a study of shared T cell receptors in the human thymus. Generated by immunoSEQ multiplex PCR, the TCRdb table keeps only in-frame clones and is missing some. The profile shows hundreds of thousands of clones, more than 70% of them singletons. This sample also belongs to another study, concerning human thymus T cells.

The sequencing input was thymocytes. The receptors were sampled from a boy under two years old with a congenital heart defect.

The CDR3 protein is CASSSGTSGGRAGELFF. The CDR3 region has the DNA TGTGCCAGCAGCTCAGGCACTAGCGGGGGTCGGGCCGGGGAGCTGTTTTTT. V gene TRBV5-6 combines with J gene TRBJ2-2; TRBD2 aligns across 11 bases. V gave up 3 bases and J gave up 6 bases; unmatched junction bases: 10. Germline CDR1 reads SGHDT; CDR2 reads YYEEEE. The CDR3 runs to 17 residues.

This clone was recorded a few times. In DNA form, the CDR3 reads TGTGCTAGTGGTCGACAGGGTGTGGAAAAACTGTTTTTT. Residues: CASGRQGVEKLFF. The V gene is TRBV12-5, the J gene TRBJ1-4; 7 nucleotides line up with TRBD1. The junction had 5 bases not matched to a gene; V was cut back by 5 bases and J by 8 bases. The CDR3 spans 13 residues. Germline CDR1 is LGHNT and CDR2 is FRNRAP.

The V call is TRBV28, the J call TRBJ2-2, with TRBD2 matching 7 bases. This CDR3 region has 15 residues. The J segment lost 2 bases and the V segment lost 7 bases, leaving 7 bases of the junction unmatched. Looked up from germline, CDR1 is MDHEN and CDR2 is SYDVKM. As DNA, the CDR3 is TGTGCCAGCACTGGGGACTATCCAAACACCGGGGAGCTGTTTTTT. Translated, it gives CASTGDYPNTGELFF.

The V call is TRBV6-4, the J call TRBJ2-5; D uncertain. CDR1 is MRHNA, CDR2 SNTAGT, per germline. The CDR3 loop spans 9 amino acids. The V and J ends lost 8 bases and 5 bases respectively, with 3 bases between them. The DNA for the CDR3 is TGTGCCAGCCAGGAGACCCAGTACTTC. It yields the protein CASQETQYF.

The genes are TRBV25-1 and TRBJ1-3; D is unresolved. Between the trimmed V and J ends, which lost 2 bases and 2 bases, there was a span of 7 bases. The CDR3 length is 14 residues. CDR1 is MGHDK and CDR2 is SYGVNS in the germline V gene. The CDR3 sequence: CASSEVRAGNTIYF. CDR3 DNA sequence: TGTGCCAGCAGTGAAGTCCGAGCTGGAAACACCATATATTTT.

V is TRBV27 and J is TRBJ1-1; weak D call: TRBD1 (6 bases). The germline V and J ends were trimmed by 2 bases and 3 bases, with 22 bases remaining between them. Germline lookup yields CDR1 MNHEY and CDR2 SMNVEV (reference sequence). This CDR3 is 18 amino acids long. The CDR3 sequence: CASSLLGSSGEGDTEAFF. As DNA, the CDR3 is TGTGCCAGCAGTTTACTGGGGTCGTCAGGGGAAGGTGACACTGAAGCTTTCTTT.

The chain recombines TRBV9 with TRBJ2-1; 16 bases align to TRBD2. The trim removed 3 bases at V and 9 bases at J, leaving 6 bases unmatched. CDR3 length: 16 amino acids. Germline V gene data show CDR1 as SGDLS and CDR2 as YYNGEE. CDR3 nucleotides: TGTGCCAGCAGCGCAGCCGGGACTAGCGGGAGGGGTGAGCAGTTCTTC. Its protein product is CASSAAGTSGRGEQFF.

The DNA for the CDR3 is TGTGCCAGCAGACCCACCGGGACTAGCGGATACTACGAGCAGTACTTC. It codes for CASRPTGTSGYYEQYF. The V gene is TRBV28, the J gene TRBJ2-7; 11 bases agree with TRBD2. Germline lookup yields CDR1 MDHEN and CDR2 SYDVKM. The V and J ends lost 6 bases and 3 bases, in that order; junction bases with no gene match: 10. This CDR3 has 16 amino acids. The full variable domain, with the rest looked up from reference TRBV28 and TRBJ2-7, is DVKVTQSSRYLVKRTGEKVFLECVQDMDHENMFWYRQDPGLGLRLIYFSYDVKMKEKGDIPEGYSVSREKKERFSLILESASTNQTSMYLCASRPTGTSGYYEQYFGPGTRLTVT.

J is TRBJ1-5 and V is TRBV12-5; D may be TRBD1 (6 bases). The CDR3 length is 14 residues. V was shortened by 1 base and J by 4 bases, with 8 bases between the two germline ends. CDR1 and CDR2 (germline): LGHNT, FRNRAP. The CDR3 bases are TGTGCTAGTGGTTTGGACAGGGAGAATCAGCCCCAGCATTTT. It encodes CASGLDRENQPQHF.

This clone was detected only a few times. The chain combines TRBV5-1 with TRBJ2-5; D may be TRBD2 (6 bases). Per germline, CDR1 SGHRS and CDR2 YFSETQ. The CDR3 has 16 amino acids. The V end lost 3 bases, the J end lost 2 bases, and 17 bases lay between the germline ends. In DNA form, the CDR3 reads TGCGCCAGCAGCTCACTCCTCCGGGACTTGCAAGAGACCCAGTACTTC. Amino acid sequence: CASSSLLRDLQETQYF.

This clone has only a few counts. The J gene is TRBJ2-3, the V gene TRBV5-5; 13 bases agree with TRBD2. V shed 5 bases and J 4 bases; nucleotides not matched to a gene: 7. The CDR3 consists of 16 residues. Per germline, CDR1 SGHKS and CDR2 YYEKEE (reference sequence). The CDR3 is CASSVRTSGSPDTQYF. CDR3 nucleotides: TGTGCCAGCAGTGTTAGGACTAGCGGGAGTCCAGATACGCAGTATTTT.

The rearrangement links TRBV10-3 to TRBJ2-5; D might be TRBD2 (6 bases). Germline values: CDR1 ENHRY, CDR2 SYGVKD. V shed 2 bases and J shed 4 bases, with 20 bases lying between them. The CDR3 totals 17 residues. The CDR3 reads CAISEGVGGDWGETQYF. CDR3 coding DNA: TGTGCCATCAGTGAGGGAGTGGGGGGAGACTGGGGAGAGACCCAGTACTTC.

The CDR3 nucleotides read TGTGCCAGCAGTGCTAGGGGGACAGGGATCTTGAACACTGAAGCTTTCTTT. This gives the protein CASSARGTGILNTEAFF. The chain joins TRBV28 to TRBJ1-1; 9 bases agree with TRBD1. Germline V gene data show CDR1 as MDHEN and CDR2 as SYDVKM. The junction had 10 bases not matched to a gene; V was cut back by 5 bases and J by 0 bases. CDR3 length: 17 residues.

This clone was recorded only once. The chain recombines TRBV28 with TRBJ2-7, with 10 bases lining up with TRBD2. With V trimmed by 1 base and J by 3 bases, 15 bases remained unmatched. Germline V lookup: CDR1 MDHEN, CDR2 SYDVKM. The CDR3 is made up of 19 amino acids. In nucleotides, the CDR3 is TGTGCCAGCAGTTTATCCCTCCCGGGGTTCACTAGCGGGGACTACGAGCAGTACTTC. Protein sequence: CASSLSLPGFTSGDYEQYF.

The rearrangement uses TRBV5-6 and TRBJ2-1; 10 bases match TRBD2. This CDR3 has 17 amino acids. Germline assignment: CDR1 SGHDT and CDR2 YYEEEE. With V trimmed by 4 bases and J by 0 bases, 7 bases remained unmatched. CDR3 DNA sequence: TGTGCCAGCAGCCAACCTAGCGGGAGATCCTCCTACAATGAGCAGTTCTTC. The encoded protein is CASSQPSGRSSYNEQFF.

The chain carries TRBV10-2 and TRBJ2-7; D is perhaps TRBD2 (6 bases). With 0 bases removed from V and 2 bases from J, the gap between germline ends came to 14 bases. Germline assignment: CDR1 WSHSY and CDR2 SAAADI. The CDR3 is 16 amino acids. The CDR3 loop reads CASSESPIGLPYEQYF. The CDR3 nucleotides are TGCGCCAGCAGTGAGTCGCCTATAGGACTACCCTACGAGCAGTACTTC.

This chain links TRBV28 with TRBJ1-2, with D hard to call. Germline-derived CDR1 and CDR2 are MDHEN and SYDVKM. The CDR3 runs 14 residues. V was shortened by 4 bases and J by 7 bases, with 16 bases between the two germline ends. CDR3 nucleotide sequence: TGTGCCAGCAGTTCACCGGGGTTCGGGCGTGGCTACACCTTC. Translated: CASSSPGFGRGYTF.

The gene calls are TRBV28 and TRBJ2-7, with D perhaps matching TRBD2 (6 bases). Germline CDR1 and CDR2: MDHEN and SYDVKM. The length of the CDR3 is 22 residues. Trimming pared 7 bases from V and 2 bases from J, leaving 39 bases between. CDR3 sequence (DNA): TGTGCCAGCAATACCTCCGGGCGGCCTTGGAGGGACTGTAGTACTCAGACCTACGAGCAGTACTTC. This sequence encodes CASNTSGRPWRDCSTQTYEQYF.

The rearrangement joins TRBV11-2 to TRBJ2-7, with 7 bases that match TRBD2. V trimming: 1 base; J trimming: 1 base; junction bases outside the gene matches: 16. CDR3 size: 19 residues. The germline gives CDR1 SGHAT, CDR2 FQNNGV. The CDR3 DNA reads TGTGCCAGCAGCTTAGTTCCCACTATGTCAGGGACTAAATCCTACGAGCAGTACTTC. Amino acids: CASSLVPTMSGTKSYEQYF.

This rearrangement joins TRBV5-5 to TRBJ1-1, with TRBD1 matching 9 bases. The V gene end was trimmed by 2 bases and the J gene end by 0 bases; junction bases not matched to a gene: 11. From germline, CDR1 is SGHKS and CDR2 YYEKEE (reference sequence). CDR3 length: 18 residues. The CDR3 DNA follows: TGTGCCAGCAGCTTCCCTCCGGGACAGGGATCCATGAACACTGAAGCTTTCTTT. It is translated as CASSFPPGQGSMNTEAFF.

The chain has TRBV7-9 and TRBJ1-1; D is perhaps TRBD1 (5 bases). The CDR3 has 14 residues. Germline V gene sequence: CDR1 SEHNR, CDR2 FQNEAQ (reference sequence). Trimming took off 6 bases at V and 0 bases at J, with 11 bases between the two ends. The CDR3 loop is CASRGREVNTEAFF. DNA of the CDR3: TGTGCCAGCAGGGGGCGGGAGGTGAACACTGAAGCTTTCTTT.

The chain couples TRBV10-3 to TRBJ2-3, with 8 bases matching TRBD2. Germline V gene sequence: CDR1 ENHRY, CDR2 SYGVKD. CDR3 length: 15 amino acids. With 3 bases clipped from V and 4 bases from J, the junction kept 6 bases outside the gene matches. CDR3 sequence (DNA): TGTGCCATCAGTGAAGGCGGGGGGCTTGCAGATACGCAGTATTTT. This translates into CAISEGGGLADTQYF.

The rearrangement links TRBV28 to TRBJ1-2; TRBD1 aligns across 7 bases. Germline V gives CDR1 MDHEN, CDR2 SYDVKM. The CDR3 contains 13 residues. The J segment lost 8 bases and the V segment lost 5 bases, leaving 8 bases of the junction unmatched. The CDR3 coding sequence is TGTGCCAGCAGTCCCAGGGGGGCCAGGGGCTACACCTTC. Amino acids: CASSPRGARGYTF.

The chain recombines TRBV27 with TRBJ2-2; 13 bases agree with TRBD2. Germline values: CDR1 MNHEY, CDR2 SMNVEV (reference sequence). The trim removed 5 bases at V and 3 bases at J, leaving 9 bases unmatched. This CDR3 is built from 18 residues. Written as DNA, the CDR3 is TGTGCCAGCAGTCCAAGGACTAGCGGGGGTATTTACACCGGGGAGCTGTTTTTT. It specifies CASSPRTSGGIYTGELFF.

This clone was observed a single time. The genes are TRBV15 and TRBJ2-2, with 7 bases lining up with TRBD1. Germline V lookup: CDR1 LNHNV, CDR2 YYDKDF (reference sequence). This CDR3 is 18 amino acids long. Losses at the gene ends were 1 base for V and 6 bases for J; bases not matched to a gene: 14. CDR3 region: CATSRGESQDRAPGELFF. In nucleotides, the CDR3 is TGTGCCACCAGCAGAGGGGAAAGTCAAGACAGGGCCCCCGGGGAGCTGTTTTTT.

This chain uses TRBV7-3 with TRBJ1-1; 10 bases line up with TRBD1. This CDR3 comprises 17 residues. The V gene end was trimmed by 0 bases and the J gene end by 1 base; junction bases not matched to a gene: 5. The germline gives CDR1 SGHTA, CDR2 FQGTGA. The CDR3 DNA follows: TGTGCCAGCAGCTTAACGGGGGGACAGGGGAGGAACACTGAAGCTTTCTTT. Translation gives CASSLTGGQGRNTEAFF.

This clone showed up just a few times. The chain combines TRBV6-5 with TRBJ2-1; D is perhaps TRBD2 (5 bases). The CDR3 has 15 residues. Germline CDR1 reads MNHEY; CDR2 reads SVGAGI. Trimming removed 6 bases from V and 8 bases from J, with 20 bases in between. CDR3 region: CASSPNRRLGYEQFF. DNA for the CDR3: TGTGCCAGCAGCCCCAACCGGAGGTTAGGGTATGAGCAGTTCTTC.

This CDR3 is CASSQDRTAGDIYGYTF. As DNA, the CDR3 is TGCGCCAGCAGCCAAGATCGTACGGCAGGGGACATCTATGGCTACACCTTC. The chain couples TRBV4-1 to TRBJ1-2, with a weak D call TRBD1 (6 bases). The CDR3 spans 17 residues. Looked up from germline, CDR1 is MGHRA and CDR2 is YSYEKL. Trimming shortened V by 0 bases and J by 4 bases, and 18 bases separated the two germline ends.

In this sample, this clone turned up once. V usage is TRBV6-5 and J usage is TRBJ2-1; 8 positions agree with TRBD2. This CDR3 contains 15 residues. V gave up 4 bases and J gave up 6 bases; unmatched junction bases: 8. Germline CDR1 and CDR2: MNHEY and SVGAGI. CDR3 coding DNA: TGTGCCAGCAGTTCCAAAGCGGGAGTGGTCAATGAGCAGTTCTTC. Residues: CASSSKAGVVNEQFF.

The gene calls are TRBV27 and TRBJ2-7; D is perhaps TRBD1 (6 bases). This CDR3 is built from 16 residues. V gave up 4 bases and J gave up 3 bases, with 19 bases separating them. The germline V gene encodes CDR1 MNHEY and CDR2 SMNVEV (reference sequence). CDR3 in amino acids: CASSYGPGRGVYEQYF. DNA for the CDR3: TGTGCCAGCAGTTACGGGCCTGGCAGGGGTGTCTACGAGCAGTACTTC.

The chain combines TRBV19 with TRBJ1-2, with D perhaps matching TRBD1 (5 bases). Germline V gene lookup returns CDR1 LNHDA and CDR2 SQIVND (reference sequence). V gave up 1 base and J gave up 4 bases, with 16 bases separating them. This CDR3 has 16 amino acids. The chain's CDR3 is CASSIGLEGKVYGYTF. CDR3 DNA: TGTGCCAGTAGTATAGGTTTGGAGGGGAAGGTCTATGGCTACACCTTC.

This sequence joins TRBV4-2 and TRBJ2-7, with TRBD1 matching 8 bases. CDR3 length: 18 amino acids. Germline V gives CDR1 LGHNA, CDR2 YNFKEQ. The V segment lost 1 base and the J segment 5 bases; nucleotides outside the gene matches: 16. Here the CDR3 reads CASSQGGARDRPFHEQYF. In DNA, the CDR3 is TGTGCCAGCAGCCAAGGTGGAGCGCGGGACAGGCCCTTCCACGAGCAGTACTTC.